The TCR beta chain described here comes from a study of Graves' ophthalmopathy and Graves' hyperthyroidism. V trimming: 8 bases; J trimming: 3 bases; junction bases outside the gene matches: 4. CDR1 SQVTM and CDR2 ANQGSEA come from the germline V gene. The length of the CDR3 is 12 residues. The sample holds many counts of this clonotype. Its antigen is undetermined. Study conclusions and caveats: Among expanded thyroid clonotypes above 0.001 frequency, most also occurred in blood.

The authors amplified TCR beta CDR3 regions from RNA transcripts. RT-PCR in the first round used HTBI primers; a second-round multiplex PCR followed. TCRdb reanalysed the multiplex PCR reads using MiXCR and keeps one entry per CDR3 protein. The table shows around 1,000,000 distinct CDR3 sequences, with about two fifths occurring only once. The source is an adult man with Graves' hyperthyroidism. Material for sequencing was peripheral blood or thyroid tissue (not recorded which). This rearrangement joins TRBV29-1 to TRBJ2-5; 9 nucleotides line up with TRBD1. CDR3 region: CSSGQGKETQYF. CDR3 nucleotide sequence: TGCAGCTCGGGACAGGGAAAAGAGACCCAGTACTTC.